This T cell receptor (beta chain) was captured in a study of blood T cells in healthy people across ages. Study-wide points: Observed TCR beta diversity per million T cells went down as age went up. This fall followed a roughly linear course with age. Expanded clonotype shifts may have been confounded, as the donors had an unknown CMV status.

Through a sample-barcoded 5' primer and a J-beta primer mix, a second PCR was run for about 6 to 12 cycles. Template switching added a 12-random-nucleotide identifier to every cDNA molecule. TCRdb called the 5' RACE reads again in MiXCR, with one record for every CDR3 protein. The repertoire holds 1.5 million to 2 million distinct CDR3 sequences, with roughly 28% as singletons. This CDR3 region has 16 residues. Healthy Caucasian individuals from Russia aged about 6 to 90 served as donors. This clonotype was observed a handful of times. Its antigen is unknown. Compared with germline, one end of the junction differs, possibly owing to a read error.

Material: blood. The rearrangement joins TRBV12-3 or TRBV12-4 to TRBJ2-7, with D tentatively TRBD1 or TRBD2 (6 bases each). The clonotype comes from a woman aged 30 to 39 in good health. The CDR3 DNA reads TGCGCCAGCAGTTTAGAGTTATGGGGGGCGAGCAACGAGCAGTACTTC. Translated: CASSLELWGASNEQYF.